The 28 T cell receptor beta chains below were found in one sample sequenced in a study of blood T cells in healthy people across ages. A second about 6 to 11 cycle PCR used barcoded and J-beta primers. TCRdb ran MiXCR on the 5' RACE reads and lists one entry per CDR3 protein. The repertoire holds 550,000 to 750,000 distinct CDR3 sequences, with 20% to 25% as singletons. Sequencing was done on a sample of blood. These receptors all come from a man aged 65 to 85 in good health.

This clonotype was observed at least ten times. The genes are TRBV5-1 and TRBJ2-5, with D perhaps TRBD1 (5 bases). CDR1 and CDR2 from the germline V gene are SGHRS and YFSETQ. The V end was cut by 0 bases, the J end by 5 bases, with 11 bases between. The CDR3 is 14 residues long. CDR3: CASSLGQPRETQYF. In nucleotides, the CDR3 is TGCGCCAGCAGCTTGGGACAGCCTAGGGAGACCCAGTACTTC.

A note on this clonotype: A read error may be the cause here, since a much bigger clone is one base away. The CDR3 here is CATSDFAEQFF. The CDR3 region has the DNA TGTGCCACCAGTGATTTCGCTGAGCAGTTCTTC. The rearrangement joins TRBV24-1 to TRBJ2-5; D is unclear. TRBJ2-1 matches the DNA end more closely, so the J call is doubtful. The CDR3 spans 11 residues. The germline gives CDR1 KGHDR, CDR2 SFDVKD.

The rearrangement joins TRBV6-1 to TRBJ1-1; 10 bases align to TRBD1. Germline CDR1 reads MNHNS; CDR2 reads SASEGT. V lost 4 bases and J lost 6; bases outside the gene matches: 2. The CDR3 loop spans 13 amino acids. The CDR3 sequence is CASSVGTGAEAFF. In DNA, the CDR3 is TGTGCCAGCAGTGTCGGGACAGGGGCTGAAGCTTTCTTT.

V and J are TRBV28 and TRBJ2-7, with 9 bases that match TRBD1. CDR1 is MDHEN, CDR2 SYDVKM, per germline. This CDR3 is built from 13 residues. V lost 5 bases to trimming and J lost 5 bases; unmatched junction nucleotides: 4. The CDR3 loop reads CASSLTGGHEQYF. The CDR3 coding sequence is TGTGCCAGCAGTCTTACAGGGGGCCACGAGCAGTACTTC.

This clonotype was observed a handful of times. This chain uses TRBV5-6 with TRBJ2-6; 7 positions match TRBD1. The J segment lost 2 bases and the V segment lost 0 bases, leaving 14 bases of the junction unmatched. Germline-derived CDR1 and CDR2 are SGHDT and YYEEEE. The CDR3 is made up of 20 amino acids. The CDR3 DNA follows: TGTGCCAGCAGCTTGGTGTTTAGGGGGCGCATTATAGCTGGGGCCAACGTCCTGACTTTC. Translating it yields CASSLVFRGRIIAGANVLTF.

The genes are TRBV7-3 and TRBJ1-1; D unresolved. Germline loops: CDR1 SGHTA, CDR2 FQGTGA. The CDR3 runs 13 residues. V gave up 2 bases and J gave up 0 bases, with 4 bases separating them. CDR3: CASSLFVNTEAFF. In nucleotides, the CDR3 is TGTGCCAGCAGCTTATTCGTGAACACTGAAGCTTTCTTT.

The genes are TRBV20-1 and TRBJ2-7, with 9 bases fitting TRBD2. CDR3 length: 15 amino acids. The V and J ends lost 5 bases and 6 bases, in that order; junction bases with no gene match: 14. Germline V gene sequence: CDR1 DFQATT, CDR2 SNEGSKA (reference sequence). The CDR3 DNA is TGCAGTGCTCCCTTTTTTGAAGCGGGAGGCCCCGAGCAGTACTTC. Amino acids: CSAPFFEAGGPEQYF.

In its sample, this clonotype was seen a few times. The chain carries TRBV7-9 and TRBJ2-5, with unresolved D. The end of the DNA fits TRBJ2-1 better, so the J call may be wrong. CDR1 and CDR2 from the germline V gene are SEHNR and FQNEAQ (reference sequence). The CDR3 extends over 13 amino acids. The CDR3 reads CASSRRALNEQFF. In DNA form, the CDR3 reads TGTGCCAGCAGCCGCCGGGCGCTCAATGAGCAGTTCTTC.

A few counts support this clonotype. This chain joins TRBV7-2 and TRBJ2-5; D might be TRBD1 (6 bases). Germline-derived CDR1 and CDR2 are SGHTA and FQGNSA. V was pared by 5 bases and J by 2 bases, with 15 bases between. The CDR3 totals 15 residues. The CDR3 region is CASSNAQGIQETQYF. The CDR3 nucleotides are TGTGCCAGCAGCAACGCGCAGGGGATTCAAGAGACCCAGTACTTC. The full variable domain, completed using reference TRBV7-2 and TRBJ2-5, is GAGVSQSPSNKVTEKGKDVELRCDPISGHTALYWYRQSLGQGLEFLIYFQGNSAPDKSGLPSDRFSAERTGGSVSTLTIQRTQQEDSAVYLCASSNAQGIQETQYFGPGTRLLVL.

This CDR3 is CATSRLDRDYGYTF. The CDR3 DNA is TGTGCCACCAGCAGGCTCGACAGGGACTATGGCTACACCTTC. The chain joins TRBV15 to TRBJ1-2, with 7 nucleotides matching TRBD1. The CDR3 is 14 amino acids. From germline, CDR1 is LNHNV and CDR2 YYDKDF (reference sequence). V lost 3 bases, J lost 3 bases, and 4 bases stayed unmatched.

This clonotype has a handful of counts. The chain is built from TRBV7-2 and TRBJ2-7; possibly TRBD2 for D (6 bases). Germline-derived CDR1 and CDR2 are SGHTA and FQGNSA. The V end was cut by 0 bases, the J end by 7 bases, with 10 bases between. The CDR3 length is 13 residues. CDR3 in DNA: TGTGCCAGCAGCTTAGCCCGGGGGTTGGAGCAGTACTTC. Translated, it gives CASSLARGLEQYF.

Concerning this clonotype itself: Because it lacks the conserved phenylalanine or tryptophan at the end, this CDR3 is likely a read error. The rearrangement uses TRBV5-6 and TRBJ2-5, with a tentative D call TRBD2 (5 bases). Germline V gene sequence: CDR1 SGHDT, CDR2 YYEEEE. V lost 0 bases and J lost 3, with 15 bases in between. The length of the CDR3 is 16 residues. The CDR3 loop is CASSLVLQPGKETQYL. DNA for the CDR3: TGTGCCAGCAGCTTGGTCCTCCAACCCGGGAAAGAGACCCAGTACCTC.

The chain is built from TRBV12-3 or TRBV12-4 and TRBJ2-5; D gene ambiguous. The tail of the sequence fits TRBJ2-1 better, so the J call may be wrong. CDR3 length: 12 amino acids. Here the CDR3 reads CASSKSSEGQFF. CDR3 bases: TGTGCCAGCAGTAAGTCTTCGGAAGGGCAGTTCTTC.

This clonotype was recorded a few times. The V and J genes are TRBV12-3 or TRBV12-4 and TRBJ2-4, with D perhaps matching TRBD2 (5 bases). V was shortened by 3 bases and J by 11 bases, with 11 bases between the two germline ends. The CDR3 has 12 residues. The CDR3 reads CASSLGSSVQYF. In DNA, the CDR3 is TGTGCCAGCAGTTTGGGGAGCTCGGTTCAGTACTTC.

V usage is TRBV28 and J usage is TRBJ2-2; TRBD2 matches 9 bases. The trim removed 6 bases at V and 1 base at J, leaving 9 bases unmatched. Germline CDR1 MDHEN, CDR2 SYDVKM. The CDR3 runs 17 residues. As DNA, the CDR3 is TGTGCCAGCAGCCCGGGCCTAGCGGGAATGAACACCGGGGAGCTGTTTTTT. Translation: CASSPGLAGMNTGELFF.

This clonotype showed up many times. The chain is built from TRBV7-2 and TRBJ2-5, with D maybe TRBD1 (7 bases). This CDR3 contains 14 residues. CDR1 and CDR2 (germline): SGHTA, FQGNSA. V was clipped by 8 bases and J by 0 bases, with 13 bases between them. The CDR3 protein is CASSGGTYQETQYF. CDR3 coding DNA: TGTGCCAGCTCAGGGGGGACATACCAAGAGACCCAGTACTTC. Using reference TRBV7-2 and TRBJ2-5 for the parts outside the CDR3, the full variable domain is GAGVSQSPSNKVTEKGKDVELRCDPISGHTALYWYRQSLGQGLEFLIYFQGNSAPDKSGLPSDRFSAERTGGSVSTLTIQRTQQEDSAVYLCASSGGTYQETQYFGPGTRLLVL.

This clonotype was seen only a few times. The chain uses TRBV29-1 and TRBJ2-1; 9 bases fit TRBD2. The ends lost 4 bases at V and 5 bases at J; junction bases unmatched: 6. The CDR3 is 14 amino acids. From germline, CDR1 is SQVTM and CDR2 ANQGSEA. CDR3 sequence: CSVVGGRADNEQFF. The CDR3 nucleotides read TGCAGCGTTGTAGGCGGGAGGGCGGACAATGAGCAGTTCTTC.

This clonotype occurred a few times. The chain has TRBV10-3 and TRBJ1-6; D is uncertain. CDR3 size: 13 residues. V lost 4 bases, J lost 8 bases, and 9 bases lay in between. Germline lookup yields CDR1 ENHRY and CDR2 SYGVKD. The CDR3 DNA is TGTGCCATCAGTGGAGATCCGGATTCACCCCTCCACTTT. Amino acids: CAISGDPDSPLHF.

The chain carries TRBV7-8 and TRBJ1-2; D gene unclear. This CDR3 comprises 14 residues. In germline, CDR1 is SGHVS, CDR2 FQNEAQ. The ends were cut back, 5 bases at V and 1 base at J, with 11 bases in the middle. This CDR3 is CASSPSSGNYGYTF. CDR3 sequence (DNA): TGTGCCAGCAGCCCGTCGTCGGGTAACTATGGCTACACCTTC.

In its sample, this clonotype was seen a few times. This clone may be a read error of a much larger clone one base away. The chain carries TRBV4-1 and TRBJ2-7; 8 nucleotides match TRBD1. Germline V lookup: CDR1 MGHRA, CDR2 YSYEKL. The CDR3 length is 13 residues. The CDR3 sequence is CASSHDRGHEQCF. DNA of the CDR3: TGCGCCAGCAGTCACGACAGGGGCCACGAGCAGTGCTTC.

There are a few counts of this clonotype. The V call is TRBV2, the J call TRBJ2-1, with D possibly being TRBD2 (5 bases). CDR3 length equals 14 residues. CDR1 and CDR2 from the germline V gene are SNHLY and FYNNEI. The germline V and J ends were trimmed by 6 bases and 10 bases, with 19 bases remaining between them. CDR3 coding DNA: TGTGCCAGCAGGCGGAGCGGAGGAGGAGCGGAGCAGTTCTTC. It is translated as CASRRSGGGAEQFF. The full variable domain, its missing parts supplied by reference TRBV2 and TRBJ2-1, is EPEVTQTPSHQVTQMGQEVILRCVPISNHLYFYWYRQILGQKVEFLVSFYNNEISEKSEIFDDQFSVERPDGSNFTLKIRSTKLEDSAMYFCASRRSGGGAEQFFGPGTRLTVL.

As to this clonotype: At one end the junction does not follow the germline gene, possibly because of a read error. The chain employs TRBV6-5 and TRBJ2-4; 9 bases agree with TRBD1. This CDR3 region has 15 residues. Looked up from germline, CDR1 is MNHEY and CDR2 is SVGAGI. For the CDR3, the DNA is TGTGCCAGCAGTTACTCCACAGGGGGCTTGGACATTCGGTACTTC. It yields the protein CASSYSTGGLDIRYF.

J is TRBJ1-4 and V is TRBV25-1; D might be TRBD1 (5 bases). V gave up 1 base and J gave up 5 bases, with 14 bases separating them. CDR3 length: 16 residues. Germline V gives CDR1 MGHDK, CDR2 SYGVNS. The CDR3, as DNA: TGTGCCAGCAGTGAATCTAGGACGGGGGGGAATGAAAAACTGTTTTTT. Translated: CASSESRTGGNEKLFF.

This clonotype turned up a few times. The chain recombines TRBV29-1 with TRBJ2-1; TRBD2 might be the D (6 bases). The CDR3 runs 15 residues. The V end was cut by 5 bases, the J end by 0 bases, with 14 bases between. The germline CDR1 and CDR2 sequences are SQVTM and ANQGSEA. This chain's CDR3 is CSVRSSEHSYNEQFF. CDR3 DNA: TGCAGCGTTCGCTCTAGCGAGCACTCCTACAATGAGCAGTTCTTC.

J is TRBJ2-5 and V is TRBV5-6, with D tentatively TRBD2 (5 bases). With 6 bases removed from V and 0 bases from J, the gap between germline ends came to 12 bases. The CDR3 length is 14 residues. Germline V gene sequence: CDR1 SGHDT, CDR2 YYEEEE. DNA of the CDR3: TGTGCCAGCACCCCCCCGGGGTACCAAGAGACCCAGTACTTC. Amino acid sequence: CASTPPGYQETQYF.

With respect to this clonotype: Because it lacks the conserved phenylalanine or tryptophan at the end, this CDR3 is likely a read error. CDR3 in amino acids: CASSLVGDRAKNIQYL. In DNA form, the CDR3 reads TGTGCCAGCAGCTTGGTCGGGGATCGAGCCAAAAACATTCAGTACCTC. The gene calls are TRBV5-4 and TRBJ2-4; tentative D call: TRBD2 (5 bases). The CDR3 has 16 residues. The germline V and J ends were trimmed by 0 bases and 0 bases, with 10 bases remaining between them. CDR1 and CDR2 from the germline V gene are SGHNT and YYREEE (reference sequence).

The chain recombines TRBV3-1 with TRBJ1-6; no clear D. Germline loops: CDR1 LGHDT, CDR2 YNNKEL (reference sequence). The V and J ends lost 7 bases and 0 bases respectively, with 7 bases between them. This CDR3 is 14 amino acids long. For the CDR3, the DNA is TGTGCCAGCACAAATTACTCCTATAATTCACCCCTCCACTTT. Its translation: CASTNYSYNSPLHF.

This clonotype was found a few times. This chain uses TRBV5-5 with TRBJ2-1; possible D gene TRBD2, 5 bases. The length of the CDR3 is 15 residues. V lost 1 base to trimming and J lost 4 bases, with 12 bases between them. CDR1 is SGHKS, CDR2 YYEKEE, per germline (reference sequence). CDR3 DNA sequence: TGTGCCAGCAGCTTGCTTCGGGGAAATTACAATGAGCAGTTCTTC. As protein: CASSLLRGNYNEQFF.